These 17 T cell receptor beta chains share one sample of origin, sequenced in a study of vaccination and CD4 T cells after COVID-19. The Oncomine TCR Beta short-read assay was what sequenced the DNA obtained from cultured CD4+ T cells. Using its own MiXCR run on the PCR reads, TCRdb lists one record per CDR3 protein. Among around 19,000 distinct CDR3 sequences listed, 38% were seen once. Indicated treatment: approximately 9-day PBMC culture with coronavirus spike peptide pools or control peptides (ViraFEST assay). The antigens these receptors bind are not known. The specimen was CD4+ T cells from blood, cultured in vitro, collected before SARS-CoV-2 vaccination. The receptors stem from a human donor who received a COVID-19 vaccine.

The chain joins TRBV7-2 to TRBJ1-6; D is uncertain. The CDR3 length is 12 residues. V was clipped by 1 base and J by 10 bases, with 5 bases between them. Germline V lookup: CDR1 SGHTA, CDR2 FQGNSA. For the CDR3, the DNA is TGTGCCAGCAGCTTAGGACGGTCACCCCTCCACTTT. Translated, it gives CASSLGRSPLHF.

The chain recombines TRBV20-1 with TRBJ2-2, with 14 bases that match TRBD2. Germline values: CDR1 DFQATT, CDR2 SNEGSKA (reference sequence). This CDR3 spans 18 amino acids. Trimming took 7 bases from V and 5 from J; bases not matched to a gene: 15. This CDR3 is CSVGFSGLAGDGTGELFF. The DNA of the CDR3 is TGCAGTGTAGGATTCTCGGGACTAGCGGGGGATGGAACCGGGGAGCTGTTTTTT.

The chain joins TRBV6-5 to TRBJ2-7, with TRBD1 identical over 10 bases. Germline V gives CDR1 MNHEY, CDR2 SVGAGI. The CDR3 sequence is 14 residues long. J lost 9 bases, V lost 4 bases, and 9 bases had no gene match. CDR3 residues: CASSLTGGESGQYF. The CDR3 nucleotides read TGTGCCAGCAGTTTGACAGGGGGCGAGTCCGGGCAGTACTTC.

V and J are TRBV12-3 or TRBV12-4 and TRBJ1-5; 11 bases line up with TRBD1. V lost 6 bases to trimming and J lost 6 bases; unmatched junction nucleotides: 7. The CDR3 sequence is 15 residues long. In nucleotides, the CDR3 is TGTGCCAGCAGGCGGACAGGGGGCGAGGCTCAGCCCCAGCATTTT. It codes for CASRRTGGEAQPQHF.

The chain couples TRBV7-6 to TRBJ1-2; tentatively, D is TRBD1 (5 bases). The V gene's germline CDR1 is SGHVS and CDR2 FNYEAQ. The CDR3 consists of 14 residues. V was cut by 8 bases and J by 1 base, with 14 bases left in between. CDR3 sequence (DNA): TGTGCCAGCGCTAACAGGAACCTTAACTATGGCTACACCTTC. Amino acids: CASANRNLNYGYTF.

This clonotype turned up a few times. The CDR3 DNA is TGCGCCAGCAGCTTAGGGGCCACAGGGCCCACTGAAGCTTTCTTT. This gives the protein CASSLGATGPTEAFF. The J gene is TRBJ1-1, the V gene TRBV5-1, with a weak D call TRBD1 (6 bases). There are 15 residues in the CDR3. Germline CDR1 reads SGHRS; CDR2 reads YFSETQ. Deletions cut 2 bases from V and 4 bases from J, with 15 bases between.

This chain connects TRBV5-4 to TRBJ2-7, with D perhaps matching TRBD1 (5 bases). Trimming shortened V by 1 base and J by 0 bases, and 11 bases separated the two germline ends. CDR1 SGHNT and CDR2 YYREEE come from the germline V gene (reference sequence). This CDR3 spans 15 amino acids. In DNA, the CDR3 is TGTGCCAGCAGCTTGAGGGGAATGGCCTCCTACGAGCAGTACTTC. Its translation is CASSLRGMASYEQYF. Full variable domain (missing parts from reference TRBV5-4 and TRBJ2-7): ETGVTQSPTHLIKTRGQQVTLRCSSQSGHNTVSWYQQALGQGPQFIFQYYREEENGRGNFPPRFSGLQFPNYSSELNVNALELDDSALYLCASSLRGMASYEQYFGPGTRLTVT.

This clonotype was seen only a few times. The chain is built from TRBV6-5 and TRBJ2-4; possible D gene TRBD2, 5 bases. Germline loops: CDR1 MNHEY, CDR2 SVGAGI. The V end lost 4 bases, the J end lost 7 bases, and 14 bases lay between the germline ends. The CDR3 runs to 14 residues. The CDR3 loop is CASSSSQRANIQYF. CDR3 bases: TGTGCCAGCAGTTCCTCTCAGAGGGCTAACATTCAGTACTTC.

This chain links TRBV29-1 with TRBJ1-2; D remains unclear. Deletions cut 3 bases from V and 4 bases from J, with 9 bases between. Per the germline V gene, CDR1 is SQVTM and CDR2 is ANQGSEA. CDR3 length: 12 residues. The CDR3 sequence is CSVDGFGYGYTF. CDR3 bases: TGCAGCGTTGACGGTTTTGGCTATGGCTACACCTTC.

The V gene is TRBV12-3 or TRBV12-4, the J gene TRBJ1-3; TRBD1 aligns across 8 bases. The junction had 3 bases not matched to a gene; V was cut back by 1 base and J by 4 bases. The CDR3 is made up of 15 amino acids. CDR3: CASSLGAGGGNTIYF. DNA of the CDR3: TGTGCCAGCAGTTTAGGGGCAGGGGGCGGAAACACCATATATTTT.

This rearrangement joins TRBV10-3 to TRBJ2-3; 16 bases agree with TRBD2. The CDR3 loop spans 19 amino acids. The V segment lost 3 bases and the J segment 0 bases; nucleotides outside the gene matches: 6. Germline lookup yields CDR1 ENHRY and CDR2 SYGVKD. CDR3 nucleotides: TGTGCCATCAGTGACGCCCCGGGACTAGCGGGGGGGAGCACAGATACGCAGTATTTT. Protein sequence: CAISDAPGLAGGSTDTQYF.

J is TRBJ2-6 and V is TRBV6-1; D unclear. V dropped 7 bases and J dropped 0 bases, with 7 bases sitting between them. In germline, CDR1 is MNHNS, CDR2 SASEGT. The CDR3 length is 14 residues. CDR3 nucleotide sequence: TGTGCCAGCACCAGGAGCTCTGGGGCCAACGTCCTGACTTTC. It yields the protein CASTRSSGANVLTF.

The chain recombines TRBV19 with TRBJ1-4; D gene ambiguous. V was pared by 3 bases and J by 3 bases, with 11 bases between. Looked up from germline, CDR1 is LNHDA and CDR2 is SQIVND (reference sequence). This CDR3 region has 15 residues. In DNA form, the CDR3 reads TGTGCCAGTAGTATTCACGGTGAGGCTAATGAAAAACTGTTTTTT. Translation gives CASSIHGEANEKLFF.

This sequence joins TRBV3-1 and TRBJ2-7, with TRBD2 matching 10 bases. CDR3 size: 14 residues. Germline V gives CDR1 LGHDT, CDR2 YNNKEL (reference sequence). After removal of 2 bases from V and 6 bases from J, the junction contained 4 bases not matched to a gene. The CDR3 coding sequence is TGTGCCAGCAGCCAATCTAGCGGGAGTGGCGAGCAGTACTTC. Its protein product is CASSQSSGSGEQYF.

The CDR3 region has the DNA TGTGCCAGCAGTGCCCTATGGAACACTGAAGCTTTCTTT. Translating gives CASSALWNTEAFF. The chain couples TRBV25-1 to TRBJ1-1; no clear D. The CDR3 consists of 13 residues. V shed 4 bases and J shed 1 base, with 7 bases lying between them. Per the germline V gene, CDR1 is MGHDK and CDR2 is SYGVNS.

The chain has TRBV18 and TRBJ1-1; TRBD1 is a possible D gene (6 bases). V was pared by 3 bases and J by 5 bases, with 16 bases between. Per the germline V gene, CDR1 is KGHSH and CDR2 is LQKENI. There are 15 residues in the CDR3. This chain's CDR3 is CASSPARGAGTEAFF. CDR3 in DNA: TGTGCCAGCTCACCCGCTCGGGGGGCAGGGACTGAAGCTTTCTTT.

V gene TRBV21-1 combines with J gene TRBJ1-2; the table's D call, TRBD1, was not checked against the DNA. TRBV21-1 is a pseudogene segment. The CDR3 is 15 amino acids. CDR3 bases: TGTGCCAGCAGCAGGTTAAATTTGCTGGGGGTCGGCTACACCTTC. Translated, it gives CASSRLNLLGVGYTF.